This TCR beta chain appears in the sequencing data of a study of identical twins (TCRdb year 2016). General notes on the study: To test whether fetal clonotypes persist, this study deep-sequenced TCR alpha and beta repertoires from monozygotic twins, from unrelated adults of various ages, and from cord blood. To rule out contamination, the twin experiments were replicated at different times with different library preparation protocols.

Trimming takes 3 bases from V and 10 bases from J, and the germline ends sit 15 bases apart. Looking up the germline V gene yields CDR1 ENHRY and CDR2 SYGVKD. The CDR3 has 13 amino acids, counting the end cysteine and phenylalanine. This entry keeps only the CDR3 DNA: 39 bases, framed from base 1. All donors were healthy Caucasians. Three pairs of female monozygotic twins, all aged 18 to 29 years, made up the twin cohort. Positive isolation kits from Invitrogen were used to isolate the CD4+ and CD8+ T cell populations. Overall results and qualifications from the work: In beta out-of-frame sequences, excess twin sharing was weaker, because having fewer shared sequences lowered the signal-to-noise ratio. Because the same donors could not be followed over many years, conclusions were based on cross-sectional statistical analysis. Compared with coincidental sharing between unrelated individuals, out-of-frame TCR alpha sequences shared between twins had an excess of sequences with low generation probability. Recombination models systematically underestimated out-of-frame TCR alpha sharing in monozygotic twins but agreed with sharing between unrelated individuals. Zero-insertion analyses could be partly confounded by invariant T cells such as MAIT and iNKT, although diverse VJ usage argued against such confounding for most clonotypes. Fewer insertions were carried by abundant cord blood beta clonotypes; a weaker similar trend was observed in young adult naive repertoires, while no such trend was observed in memory repertoires.

The method behind the library was 5' RACE. Sequencer: Illumina HiSeq 2000. A universal primer binding site was introduced by template switching, and a unique molecular identifier was present in the final cDNA, enabling accurate counting of TCR cDNA molecules. Specific primers in the conserved constant-segment region were used to synthesize first-strand cDNA for TCR alpha and beta chains. Each cDNA library was double barcoded, with a SMART-Mk sample barcode plus Illumina barcodes, to control for contamination. TruSeq adapter sequences, together with Illumina sample barcodes, were added in two successive PCR steps. The TCR alpha and beta cDNA libraries were sequenced on the Illumina HiSeq platform using custom primers. The paper's data handling went like this. MiGEC processed the raw reads to extract unique molecular identifiers, while MiXCR was used to determine the CDR3 positions. Recombination models were inferred per individual with the repgenHMM and IGoR tools using an EM algorithm. Shared clonotypes were analyzed with the tcR package in R, and sharing was normalized by the product of cloneset sizes. To study raw recombination without the effects of thymic and clonal selection, out-of-frame nonproductive sequences were analyzed. TCRdb's own reprocessing of the public reads used fastp at Q25 and MiXCR and kept productive beta chains. Each record represents a unique CDR3 protein, reported with the most common genes and DNA among its rows. In this record, the V and J calls reflect TCRdb's handling and not the investigators' own analysis. This sample has some 250,000 distinct CDR3 sequences in its table, and 5% to 7% of those were observed once. The ten largest clones represent about 14% of the sample.

At least ten counts were recorded for this clonotype. Its antigen is currently not known. Base qualities are not at hand, and no much larger clone is one base apart. These data also formed part of another study, on T cells expressing NK-cell markers. The second study, in turn, reports: TCR beta-chain repertoires were profiled in sorted CD3+CD56+NKG2C+, CD3+CD56+NKG2C- and CD3+CD56-NKG2C+ T-cell subsets from eight donors. Among the eight sequenced donors, only one was HCMV-seronegative, while the other seven were HCMV-seropositive. In several experiments an anti-gammadeltaTCR antibody was added to restrict sorting to alphabetaTCR-expressing T cells. In five to seven donors, the dominant CD3+CD56+NKG2C+ clonotypes were among the top 10 CD8+ clonotypes and accounted for about 1.0-7.5% of CD8+ T cells. Those dominant clonotypes were again the most abundant among CD3+CD56-NKG2C+ cells in a handful of donors, at about 28.3-65%. It remained unclear whether the expanded NKG2C-expressing T cell clones were specific for HCMV antigens. The eight sequenced donors were randomly selected healthy volunteers, three men and five women. A commercial ELISA kit detecting HCMV-specific IgG in serum was used to determine HCMV serostatus. Reads were demultiplexed and grouped by UMI with MIGEC, and clonotypes were assembled and quantified with MiTCR. Only TCR cDNA sequences supported by at least two reads were kept to exclude erroneous sequences. The tcR package was used for downstream repertoire analysis, and clonotypes were matched between fractions using CDR3 nucleotide sequence together with V segment. Antigen specificity was annotated against VDJdb with VDJmatch, allowing one amino acid substitution in CDR3.

Recombination linked TRBV10-3 to TRBJ1-2, with the D gene too uncertain to name. This receptor was identified in a woman aged 18-29 years in good health. The sequenced sample consisted of CD8+ T cells sorted from blood. DNA sequence: TGTGCCATCAGTGACTCTGACGGCCAAGTCTACACCTTC. Translated, this is CAISDSDGQVYTF.